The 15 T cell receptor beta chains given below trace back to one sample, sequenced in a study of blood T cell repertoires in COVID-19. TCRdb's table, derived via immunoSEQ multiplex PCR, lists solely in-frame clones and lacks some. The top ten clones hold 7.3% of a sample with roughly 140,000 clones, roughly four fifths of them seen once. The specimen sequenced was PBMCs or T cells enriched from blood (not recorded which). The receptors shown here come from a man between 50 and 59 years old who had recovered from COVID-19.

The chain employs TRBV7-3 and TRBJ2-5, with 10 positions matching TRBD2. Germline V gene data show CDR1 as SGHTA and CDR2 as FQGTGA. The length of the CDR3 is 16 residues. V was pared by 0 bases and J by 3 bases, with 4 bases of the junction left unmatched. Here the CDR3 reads CASSLTRTSGKETQYF. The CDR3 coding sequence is TGTGCCAGCAGCTTAACGAGGACTAGCGGAAAAGAGACCCAGTACTTC.

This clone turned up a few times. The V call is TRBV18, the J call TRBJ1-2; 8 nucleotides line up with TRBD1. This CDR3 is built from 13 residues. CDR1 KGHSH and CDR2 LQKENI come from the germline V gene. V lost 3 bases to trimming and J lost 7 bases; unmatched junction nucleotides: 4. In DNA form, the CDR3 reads TGTGCCAGCTCACCCCAGGGGGCGCGTGGCTACACCTTC. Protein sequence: CASSPQGARGYTF.

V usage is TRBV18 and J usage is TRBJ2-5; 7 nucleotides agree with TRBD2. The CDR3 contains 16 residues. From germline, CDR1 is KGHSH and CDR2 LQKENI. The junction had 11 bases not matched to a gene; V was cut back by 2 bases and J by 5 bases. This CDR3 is CASSPSAFAGVETQYF. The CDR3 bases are TGTGCCAGCTCACCATCGGCGTTCGCGGGGGTGGAGACCCAGTACTTC.

CDR3 amino acids: CASSIMFTNYGYTF. CDR3 DNA sequence: TGTGCCAGTAGTATTATGTTCACAAACTATGGCTACACCTTC. The V call is TRBV19, the J call TRBJ1-2; D is undetermined. Per the germline V gene, CDR1 is LNHDA and CDR2 is SQIVND (reference sequence). V was cut by 3 bases and J by 2 bases, with 10 bases left in between. The CDR3 runs to 14 residues. Combining the CDR3 with reference TRBV19 and TRBJ1-2 gives the whole variable domain DGGITQSPKYLFRKEGQNVTLSCEQNLNHDAMYWYRQDPGQGLRLIYYSQIVNDFQKGDIAEGYSVSREKKESFPLTVTSAQKNPTAFYLCASSIMFTNYGYTFGSGTRLTVV.

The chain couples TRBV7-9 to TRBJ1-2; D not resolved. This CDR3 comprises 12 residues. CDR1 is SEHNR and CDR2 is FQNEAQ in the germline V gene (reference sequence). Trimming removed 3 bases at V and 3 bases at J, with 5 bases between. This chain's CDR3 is CASSLGHYGYTF. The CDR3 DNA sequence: TGTGCCAGCAGCTTGGGCCACTATGGCTACACCTTC.

This CDR3 reads CASSEIRGATGELFF. CDR3 bases: TGTGCCAGCAGTGAAATCAGGGGCGCCACCGGGGAGCTGTTTTTT. The chain joins TRBV2 to TRBJ2-2; D is possibly TRBD1 (6 bases). Deletions cut 2 bases from V and 4 bases from J, with 11 bases between. CDR1 is SNHLY and CDR2 is FYNNEI in the germline V gene. The CDR3 has 15 amino acids.

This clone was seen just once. The CDR3 loop is CASSQGLAVSSTDTQYF. CDR3 sequence (DNA): TGTGCCAGCAGCCAGGGACTAGCGGTGTCTAGCACAGATACGCAGTATTTT. The chain couples TRBV11-2 to TRBJ2-3; 11 bases map to TRBD2. The CDR3 length is 17 residues. V shed 5 bases and J 0 bases; nucleotides not matched to a gene: 7. Germline V CDR1 and CDR2: SGHAT, FQNNGV. Full variable domain (missing parts from reference TRBV11-2 and TRBJ2-3): EAGVAQSPRYKIIEKRQSVAFWCNPISGHATLYWYQQILGQGPKLLIQFQNNGVVDDSQLPKDRFSAERLKGVDSTLKIQPAKLEDSAVYLCASSQGLAVSSTDTQYFGPGTRLTVL.

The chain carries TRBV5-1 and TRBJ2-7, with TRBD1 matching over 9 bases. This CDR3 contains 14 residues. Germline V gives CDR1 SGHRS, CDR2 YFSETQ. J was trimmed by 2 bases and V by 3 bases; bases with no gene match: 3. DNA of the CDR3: TGCGCCAGCAGCTGGGGACAGGGCACCTACGAGCAGTACTTC. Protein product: CASSWGQGTYEQYF. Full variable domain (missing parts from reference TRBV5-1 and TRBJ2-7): KAGVTQTPRYLIKTRGQQVTLSCSPISGHRSVSWYQQTPGQGLQFLFEYFSETQRNKGNFPGRFSGRQFSNSRSEMNVSTLELGDSALYLCASSWGQGTYEQYFGPGTRLTVT.

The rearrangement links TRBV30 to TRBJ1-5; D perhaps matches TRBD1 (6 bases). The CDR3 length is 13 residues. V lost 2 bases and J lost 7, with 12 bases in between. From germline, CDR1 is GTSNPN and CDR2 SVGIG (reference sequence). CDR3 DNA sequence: TGTGCCTGGAGTCAGGACAGTAGGCAGCCCCAGCATTTT. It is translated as CAWSQDSRQPQHF.

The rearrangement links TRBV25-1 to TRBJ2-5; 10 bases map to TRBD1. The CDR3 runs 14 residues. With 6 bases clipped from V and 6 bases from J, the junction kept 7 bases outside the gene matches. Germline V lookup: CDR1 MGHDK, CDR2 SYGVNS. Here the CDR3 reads CASSLTGGAQTQYF. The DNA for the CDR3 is TGTGCCAGCAGCTTGACAGGGGGCGCGCAGACCCAGTACTTC.

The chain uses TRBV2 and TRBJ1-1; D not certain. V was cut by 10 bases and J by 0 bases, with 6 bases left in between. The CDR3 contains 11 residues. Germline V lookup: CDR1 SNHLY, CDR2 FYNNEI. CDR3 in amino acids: CATTLNTEAFF. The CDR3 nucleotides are TGTGCCACCACACTGAACACTGAAGCTTTCTTT.

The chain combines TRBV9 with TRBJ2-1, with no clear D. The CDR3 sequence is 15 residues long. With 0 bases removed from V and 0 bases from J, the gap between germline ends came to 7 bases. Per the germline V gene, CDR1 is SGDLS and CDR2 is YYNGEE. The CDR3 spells CASSVETHSYNEQFF. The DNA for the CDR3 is TGTGCCAGCAGCGTAGAAACTCACTCCTACAATGAGCAGTTCTTC.

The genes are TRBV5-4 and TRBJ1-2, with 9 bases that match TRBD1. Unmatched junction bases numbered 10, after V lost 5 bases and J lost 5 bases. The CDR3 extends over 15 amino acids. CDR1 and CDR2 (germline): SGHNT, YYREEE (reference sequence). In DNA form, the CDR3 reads TGTGCCAGCAGATATGACAGGGGGACTGGGTATGGCTACACCTTC. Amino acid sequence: CASRYDRGTGYGYTF.

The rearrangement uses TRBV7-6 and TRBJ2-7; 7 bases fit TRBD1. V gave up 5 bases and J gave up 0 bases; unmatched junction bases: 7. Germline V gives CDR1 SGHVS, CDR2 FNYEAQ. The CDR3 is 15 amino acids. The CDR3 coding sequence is TGTGCCAGCAGCAACGGACAGGCGTCCTCCTACGAGCAGTACTTC. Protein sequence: CASSNGQASSYEQYF.

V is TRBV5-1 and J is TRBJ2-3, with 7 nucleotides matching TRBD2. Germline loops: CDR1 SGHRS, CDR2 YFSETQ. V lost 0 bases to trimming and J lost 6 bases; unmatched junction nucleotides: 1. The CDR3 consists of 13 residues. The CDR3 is CASSLAGRDTQYF. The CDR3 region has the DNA TGCGCCAGCAGCTTGGCCGGGAGGGATACGCAGTATTTT.